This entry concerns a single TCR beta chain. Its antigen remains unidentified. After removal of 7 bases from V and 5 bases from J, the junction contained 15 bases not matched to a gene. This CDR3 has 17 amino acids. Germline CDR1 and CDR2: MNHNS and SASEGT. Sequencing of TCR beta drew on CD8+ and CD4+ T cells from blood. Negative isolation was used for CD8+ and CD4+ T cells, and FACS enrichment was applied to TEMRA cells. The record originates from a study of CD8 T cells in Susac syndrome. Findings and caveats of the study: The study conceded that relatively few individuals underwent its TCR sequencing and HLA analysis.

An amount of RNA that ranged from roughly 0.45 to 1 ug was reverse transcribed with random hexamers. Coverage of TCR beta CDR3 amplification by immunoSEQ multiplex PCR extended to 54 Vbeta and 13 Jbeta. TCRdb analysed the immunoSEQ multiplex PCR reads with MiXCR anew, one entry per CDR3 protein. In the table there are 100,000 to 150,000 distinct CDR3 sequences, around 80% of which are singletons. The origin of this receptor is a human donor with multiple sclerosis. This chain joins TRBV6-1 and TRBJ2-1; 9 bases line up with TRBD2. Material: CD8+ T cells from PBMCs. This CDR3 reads CASTDLRGRAKDNEQFF. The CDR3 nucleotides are TGTGCCAGCACCGACCTCCGCGGGAGGGCCAAAGACAATGAGCAGTTCTTC.